This T cell receptor beta chain was captured by sequencing in a study of blood T cell repertoires in COVID-19 (dated by TCRdb to 2020 to 2022). With regard to the full study: The collaborator samples originated in the United States, Italy and Spain and spanned the acute and convalescent phases of COVID-19. The material from the prospective study consisted of cDNA or gDNA derived from T cells, B-cell-depleted T cells, or PBMCs. The dataset comprised deeply sampled blood TCRbeta repertoires from subjects exposed to, actively infected with, or recovered from COVID-19. The repertoires were released in a freely available public database intended as a resource for research on the immune response to SARS-CoV-2. The samples were drawn from two sources: the first 160 participants of the ongoing ImmuneRACE study, and 1,000 to 1,500 subjects contributed by 6 global collaborators. A de-identified subject ID, COVID-19 status, age in years and sex were almost always included in the sample metadata. HLA class I and class II types, where available, came from metadata supplied by the sample provider rather than from assay-based typing. On the study overall, not on this receptor specifically: The amount of clinical and demographic metadata varied by source and participant and was provided uncurated.

Collaborating institutions collected whole blood in K2EDTA tubes following their own protocols. Collaborator samples were shipped for TCRbeta analysis as frozen whole blood, isolated PBMCs, or DNA extracted from either sample type. V gives up 3 bases and J gives up 4 bases, and the segment between their germline ends measures 7 bases. Looking up the germline V gene (reference sequence) yields CDR1 MNHEY and CDR2 SMNVEV. The CDR3 covers 13 residues, taking in both the cysteine and the phenylalanine. Only the CDR3 part of the read is kept: 39 bases, read in frame from the first base. The immunoSEQ Assay, a bias-controlled multiplex PCR, was used to amplify TCRbeta CDR3 regions from genomic DNA. In the paper's pipeline: The number of nucleated cells in each sample was estimated from the amplification of reference gene primers within the assay. Sequence reads were collapsed and filtered to measure the absolute abundance of every unique TCRbeta CDR3 rearrangement. For each sample, productive Simpson clonality was calculated as the square root of Simpson's diversity index across productive rearrangements. Not all clones reach the TCRdb copy of this immuneACCESS table, which keeps in-frame sequences only. Checked studies attribute under half of the gap to unresolved V genes and leave the rest unexplained. The V and J calls and clone size are taken from that table; D and trimming were inferred from the DNA. This sample has some 120,000 clones in its table, and over 75% of those were observed once. The biggest ten clones account for approximately 8% of the sample.

Remarks on this clone: The antigen it binds to is not known. The record has no base qualities; no much larger clone is one base away.

This clonotype was obtained from a man in his forties or fifties with acute or convalescent COVID-19. Sequenced material: peripheral blood. The chain is made from TRBV27 and TRBJ1-5; the D gene identity is not certain. The CDR3 corresponds to CASSFQVNQPQHF. The DNA sequence is given as TGTGCCAGCAGTTTCCAGGTTAATCAGCCCCAGCATTTT.